A single sample gave rise to the 30 T cell receptor beta chains below, sequenced in a study of T cell changes during pregnancy in multiple sclerosis. Sequencing was performed with immunoSEQ multiplex PCR; in TCRdb, only in-frame clones are kept and a portion is missing. The sample has about 48,000 clones; about nine tenths are singletons. The source material was CD4+ T cells from peripheral blood mononuclear cells, sampled in the third trimester of pregnancy. Receptors were obtained from a female donor with multiple sclerosis, enrolled in a pregnancy study.

This CDR3 reads CASGGGIPQHGYTF. The CDR3 DNA is TGTGCCAGCGGGGGGGGGATACCACAACATGGCTACACCTTC. The chain is built from TRBV6-1 and TRBJ1-2; tentatively, D is TRBD1 (5 bases). Trimming removed 8 bases at V and 6 bases at J, with 19 bases between. Germline values: CDR1 MNHNS, CDR2 SASEGT. The CDR3 runs to 14 residues.

The chain has TRBV19 and TRBJ2-5, with 8 bases fitting TRBD2. Germline CDR1 and CDR2: LNHDA and SQIVND (reference sequence). The CDR3 runs 15 residues. V was clipped by 5 bases and J by 5 bases; unmatched bases: 10. The CDR3 DNA follows: TGTGCCAGTAGTGGGGGGACTAGGACCGGGGAGACCCAGTACTTC. Translated: CASSGGTRTGETQYF.

The chain links TRBV5-1 to TRBJ2-5; D is unclear. The CDR3 extends over 14 amino acids. Germline-derived CDR1 and CDR2 are SGHRS and YFSETQ. V lost 1 base and J 2 bases, leaving 9 bases between the germline ends. CDR3 DNA sequence: TGCGCCAGCAGCTTGATGTCGCTACAAGAGACCCAGTACTTC. Translating it yields CASSLMSLQETQYF.

This clone showed up just once. V is TRBV27 and J is TRBJ2-3; TRBD2 matches at 11 bases. Unmatched junction bases numbered 5, after V lost 5 bases and J lost 4 bases. Germline CDR1 reads MNHEY; CDR2 reads SMNVEV (reference sequence). The CDR3 has 15 residues. The CDR3 nucleotides are TGTGCCAGCAGTATACTAGCGGGGGACCCAGATACGCAGTATTTT. This sequence encodes CASSILAGDPDTQYF.

J is TRBJ1-1 and V is TRBV2, with 10 bases aligning to TRBD1. V gave up 5 bases and J gave up 6 bases; unmatched junction bases: 6. Germline V gives CDR1 SNHLY, CDR2 FYNNEI. The CDR3 has 14 amino acids. The DNA of the CDR3 is TGTGCCAGCAGTAATATGGGACAGGGGTCTGAAGCTTTCTTT. Encoded protein: CASSNMGQGSEAFF. Full variable domain (outside the CDR3, taken from reference TRBV2 and TRBJ1-1): EPEVTQTPSHQVTQMGQEVILRCVPISNHLYFYWYRQILGQKVEFLVSFYNNEISEKSEIFDDQFSVERPDGSNFTLKIRSTKLEDSAMYFCASSNMGQGSEAFFGQGTRLTVV.

V is TRBV10-3 and J is TRBJ1-4, with D maybe TRBD1 (5 bases). Trimming left V 10 bases short and J 5 bases short, with 14 bases between. Germline V gene data show CDR1 as ENHRY and CDR2 as SYGVKD. This CDR3 contains 13 residues. CDR3 in amino acids: CATTRGGNEKLFF. CDR3 nucleotide sequence: TGTGCCACCACGCGGGGGGGGAATGAAAAACTGTTTTTT.

The gene calls are TRBV9 and TRBJ2-3; TRBD1 aligns across 8 bases. Trimming took 0 bases from V and 1 from J; bases not matched to a gene: 1. Germline V gene sequence: CDR1 SGDLS, CDR2 YYNGEE. This CDR3 has 15 residues. The CDR3 loop reads CASSVETGGTDTQYF. DNA of the CDR3: TGTGCCAGCAGCGTAGAGACAGGGGGCACAGATACGCAGTATTTT. The full variable domain, rest sourced from reference TRBV9 and TRBJ2-3, is DSGVTQTPKHLITATGQRVTLRCSPRSGDLSVYWYQQSLDQGLQFLIQYYNGEERAKGNILERFSAQQFPDLHSELNLSSLELGDSALYFCASSVETGGTDTQYFGPGTRLTVL.

The chain employs TRBV7-9 and TRBJ1-2; TRBD1 matches 7 bases. Trimming took 5 bases from V and 6 from J; bases not matched to a gene: 9. Germline CDR1 is SEHNR and CDR2 is FQNEAQ (reference sequence). The CDR3 has 14 amino acids. The CDR3 spells CASSAWETGHGYTF. The CDR3 DNA is TGTGCCAGCAGCGCCTGGGAGACAGGGCATGGCTACACCTTC.

V gene TRBV5-1 combines with J gene TRBJ1-2, with TRBD1 identical over 7 bases. Germline CDR1 SGHRS, CDR2 YFSETQ. J gave up 0 bases and V 4 bases, and 15 bases lay outside the gene matches. The CDR3 length is 18 residues. In nucleotides, the CDR3 is TGCGCCAGCAGCACTTCTTTAAGTCGGGACAGAACTAACTATGGCTACACCTTC. Translating gives CASSTSLSRDRTNYGYTF.

The chain links TRBV7-2 to TRBJ1-2; D may be TRBD1 (5 bases). Trimming took 5 bases from V and 3 from J, leaving 10 bases between them. Germline CDR1 is SGHTA and CDR2 is FQGNSA. The CDR3 runs 13 residues. The CDR3 DNA reads as TGTGCCAGCAGCATGCCAGGGTACTATGGCTACACCTTC. Protein product: CASSMPGYYGYTF.

The table lists this clone with a count of one. The chain is built from TRBV7-2 and TRBJ2-6, with D tentatively TRBD1 (5 bases). The germline V gene encodes CDR1 SGHTA and CDR2 FQGNSA. The CDR3 is made up of 16 amino acids. V was trimmed by 7 bases and J by 1 base, leaving 14 bases between them. CDR3 region: CASILTAFSGANVLTF. Here the CDR3 DNA reads TGTGCCAGCATCTTGACAGCTTTTTCTGGGGCCAACGTCCTGACTTTC.

V and J are TRBV7-9 and TRBJ2-7, with a possible D match to TRBD1 (5 bases). CDR3 length: 15 residues. V lost 1 base and J 2 bases, leaving 12 bases between the germline ends. Germline V gene lookup returns CDR1 SEHNR and CDR2 FQNEAQ (reference sequence). The CDR3 nucleotides are TGTGCCAGCAGCTTAGACCCCAGGGAACCCTACGAGCAGTACTTC. Translation gives CASSLDPREPYEQYF.

The rearrangement uses TRBV5-1 and TRBJ2-1, with TRBD2 matching over 9 bases. The junction had 13 bases not matched to a gene; V was cut back by 4 bases and J by 8 bases. CDR3 length: 16 amino acids. CDR1 and CDR2 from the germline V gene are SGHRS and YFSETQ. This CDR3 is CASSPVTSGPPHEQFF. CDR3 sequence (DNA): TGCGCCAGCAGCCCGGTTACTAGCGGGCCGCCCCATGAGCAGTTCTTC.

The chain joins TRBV5-4 to TRBJ1-1; no firm D call. The CDR3 contains 17 residues. V lost 0 bases and J lost 0, with 15 bases in between. Germline V gives CDR1 SGHNT, CDR2 YYREEE (reference sequence). The CDR3 loop reads CASSLGPDSAMNTEAFF. CDR3 nucleotide sequence: TGTGCCAGCAGCTTGGGCCCAGACTCCGCGATGAACACTGAAGCTTTCTTT.

This chain joins TRBV5-1 and TRBJ2-7; TRBD2 matches at 14 bases. Germline V gene data show CDR1 as SGHRS and CDR2 as YFSETQ. This CDR3 spans 17 amino acids. Trimming removed 2 bases from V and 6 bases from J; junction bases left unmatched: 10. The CDR3 coding sequence is TGCGCCAGCAGCTTCGGACTAGCGGGGGGTCCCTCCGGCGAGCAGTACTTC. It is translated as CASSFGLAGGPSGEQYF.

The chain uses TRBV18 and TRBJ1-5; 9 nucleotides match TRBD1. This CDR3 region has 15 residues. V was clipped by 4 bases and J by 6 bases; unmatched bases: 7. Germline V gene lookup returns CDR1 KGHSH and CDR2 LQKENI. The CDR3 bases are TGTGCCAGCTCACAGGGACAGGGAATCGTTCAGCCCCAGCATTTT. Amino acid sequence: CASSQGQGIVQPQHF.

The gene calls are TRBV9 and TRBJ1-1; possibly TRBD1 for D (5 bases). CDR1 and CDR2 (germline): SGDLS, YYNGEE. CDR3 length: 14 residues. V was pared by 5 bases and J by 3 bases, with 14 bases between. The CDR3 coding sequence is TGTGCCAGCAGTGCCTGGGGGGAATACACTGAAGCTTTCTTT. Its protein is CASSAWGEYTEAFF.

The chain recombines TRBV25-1 with TRBJ1-6; TRBD1 agrees at 8 bases. V shed 4 bases, J shed 7 bases, and the junction held 6 bases outside the gene matches. Per the germline V gene, CDR1 is MGHDK and CDR2 is SYGVNS. The CDR3 is 15 residues long. This CDR3 reads CASSGQDRENSPLHF. DNA of the CDR3: TGTGCCAGCAGTGGCCAGGACAGGGAGAATTCACCCCTCCACTTT.

The chain carries TRBV2 and TRBJ2-7; D is possibly TRBD1 (6 bases). The germline V gene has CDR1 SNHLY and CDR2 FYNNEI. Deletions cut 4 bases from V and 0 bases from J, with 10 bases between. CDR3 length: 14 amino acids. CDR3 DNA: TGTGCCAGCAGTGTGGACAGCAGCTCCTACGAGCAGTACTTC. Protein product: CASSVDSSSYEQYF.

The J gene is TRBJ2-5, the V gene TRBV4-2, with D uncertain. CDR3 length: 15 residues. CDR1 and CDR2 from the germline V gene are LGHNA and YNFKEQ. Trimming took off 1 base at V and 5 bases at J, with 14 bases between the two ends. This chain's CDR3 is CASSQGNSGGETQYF. In DNA form, the CDR3 reads TGTGCCAGCAGCCAAGGAAATAGTGGTGGTGAGACCCAGTACTTC.

The rearrangement joins TRBV5-4 to TRBJ1-2; 7 positions match TRBD1. Germline values: CDR1 SGHNT, CDR2 YYREEE (reference sequence). With V trimmed by 4 bases and J by 4 bases, 13 bases remained unmatched. The CDR3 has 16 amino acids. In DNA, the CDR3 is TGTGCCAGCAGCCCGGGGACAGCCCGGTCGATCTATGGCTACACCTTC. Its translation: CASSPGTARSIYGYTF.

This sequence joins TRBV18 and TRBJ2-7, with D perhaps TRBD2 (5 bases). In germline, CDR1 is KGHSH, CDR2 LQKENI. The V gene lost 3 bases and the J gene lost 5 bases, with 20 bases spanning the gap. The CDR3 sequence is 16 residues long. The CDR3 here is CASSPGVLSGLDEQYF. DNA for the CDR3: TGTGCCAGCTCACCCGGGGTTCTCTCGGGCCTAGACGAGCAGTACTTC.

This chain uses TRBV19 with TRBJ1-3; no firm D call. The CDR3 is made up of 15 amino acids. CDR1 LNHDA and CDR2 SQIVND come from the germline V gene (reference sequence). Trimming took off 6 bases at V and 0 bases at J, with 12 bases between the two ends. The CDR3 DNA reads as TGTGCCAGTAGACCCGACTCAAGCTCTGGAAACACCATATATTTT. It yields the protein CASRPDSSSGNTIYF.

The CDR3 spells CASSQTGGYEQYF. CDR3 bases: TGCGCCAGCAGCCAGACAGGGGGATACGAGCAGTACTTC. The chain combines TRBV5-1 with TRBJ2-7; 9 bases are shared with TRBD1. Trimming at V came to 4 bases and at J to 4 bases, leaving 3 bases not matched to a gene. CDR1 is SGHRS and CDR2 is YFSETQ in the germline V gene. This CDR3 has 13 amino acids.

This rearrangement joins TRBV25-1 to TRBJ2-2, with unresolved D. CDR1 is MGHDK and CDR2 is SYGVNS in the germline V gene. This CDR3 has 14 residues. Trimming shortened V by 5 bases and J by 0 bases, and 7 bases separated the two germline ends. CDR3 region: CASSFGSNTGELFF. CDR3 coding DNA: TGTGCCAGCAGTTTTGGCTCGAACACCGGGGAGCTGTTTTTT.

V gene TRBV14 combines with J gene TRBJ1-1; the D gene is possibly TRBD1 (6 bases). Germline lookup yields CDR1 SGHDN and CDR2 FVKESK. Trimming took off 4 bases at V and 3 bases at J, with 15 bases between the two ends. The CDR3 extends over 15 amino acids. CDR3 bases: TGTGCCAGCAGCCGAGGGGGGGGATACTACACTGAAGCTTTCTTT. This gives the protein CASSRGGGYYTEAFF.

The gene calls are TRBV18 and TRBJ1-1, with a weak D call TRBD1 (5 bases). The CDR3 totals 13 residues. The germline V and J ends were trimmed by 5 bases and 3 bases, with 10 bases remaining between them. Germline CDR1 KGHSH, CDR2 LQKENI. The CDR3: CASSGAGDTEAFF. The CDR3, as DNA: TGTGCCAGCTCAGGGGCGGGGGACACTGAAGCTTTCTTT.

This chain connects TRBV28 to TRBJ1-6, with D possibly being TRBD1 (5 bases). There are 14 residues in the CDR3. Germline V gene data show CDR1 as MDHEN and CDR2 as SYDVKM. Trimming shortened V by 4 bases and J by 8 bases, and 12 bases separated the two germline ends. The CDR3 nucleotides are TGTGCCAGCAGTTGGAGGCGGGGGGATTCACCCCTCCACTTT. This codes for CASSWRRGDSPLHF.

The chain joins TRBV5-1 to TRBJ2-1; TRBD2 is a possible D gene (6 bases). Between the trimmed V and J ends, which lost 4 bases and 5 bases, there was a span of 16 bases. The CDR3 spans 15 residues. Germline V lookup: CDR1 SGHRS, CDR2 YFSETQ. This chain's CDR3 is CASSLGPGEDNEQFF. CDR3 DNA sequence: TGCGCCAGCAGCCTAGGGCCCGGGGAGGACAATGAGCAGTTCTTC.

The chain joins TRBV7-3 to TRBJ1-1; TRBD1 matches 9 bases. Germline values: CDR1 SGHTA, CDR2 FQGTGA. The CDR3 contains 14 residues. Germline trimming cut 5 bases from V and 5 bases from J; bases unmatched to any gene: 6. As DNA, the CDR3 is TGTGCCAGCAGCCCAGGACAGGGGAGAACTGAAGCTTTCTTT. Protein product: CASSPGQGRTEAFF.